Here is one T cell receptor beta chain with its context. The sample belongs to a study of PD-1 blockade in classical Hodgkin lymphoma. J lost 1 base, V lost 5 bases, and 7 bases had no gene match. The CDR3 covers 15 residues. Germline lookup yields CDR1 SGHVS and CDR2 FQNEAQ. Profiled with immunoSEQ multiplex PCR; TCRdb holds only in-frame clones, not every one. The table shows around 16,000 clones, with approximately 80% occurring only once. Relapse was seen in all patients after autologous stem cell transplantation, and brentuximab vedotin exposure was variable. Sample: peripheral blood mononuclear cells (PBMCs), taken before the second cycle of nivolumab. The J gene is TRBJ2-7, the V gene TRBV7-8, with 8 bases lining up with TRBD2. The receptor was derived from a human donor with classical Hodgkin lymphoma. In DNA form, the CDR3 reads TGTGCCAGCAGCGTACTAGCGGATCTATCCTACGAGCAGTACTTC. Translation: CASSVLADLSYEQYF.